The 29 T cell receptor beta chains below come from one sample, sequenced in a study of Tregs in tolerant kidney transplant recipients. The assay was immunoSEQ multiplex PCR, and TCRdb's table has in-frame clones only and misses some. The sample carries roughly 49,000 clones, around 90% recorded once. Sample: Tregs from blood. All receptors come from a human donor in good health.

The CDR3 DNA sequence: TGCAGCGTACTGACGAACTATGGCTACACCTTC. Translating it yields CSVLTNYGYTF. The V call is TRBV29-1, the J call TRBJ1-2; unclear D gene. Germline-derived CDR1 and CDR2 are SQVTM and ANQGSEA. Deletions cut 6 bases from V and 2 bases from J, with 7 bases between. The CDR3 totals 11 residues.

This chain connects TRBV18 to TRBJ1-2; D unresolved. This CDR3 comprises 13 residues. Germline V gene sequence: CDR1 KGHSH, CDR2 LQKENI. The V end lost 2 bases, the J end lost 3 bases, and 7 bases lay between the germline ends. In nucleotides, the CDR3 is TGTGCCAGCTCACCAACCGGGGACTATGGCTACACCTTC. Translating it yields CASSPTGDYGYTF.

The gene calls are TRBV7-9 and TRBJ2-5; TRBD2 aligns across 11 bases. There are 14 residues in the CDR3. The V and J ends lost 8 bases and 5 bases, in that order; junction bases with no gene match: 7. CDR1 is SEHNR, CDR2 FQNEAQ, per germline (reference sequence). CDR3: CASLLAGGLETQYF. In DNA form, the CDR3 reads TGTGCCAGCCTTTTAGCGGGGGGGCTGGAGACCCAGTACTTC.

The chain uses TRBV7-8 and TRBJ2-7; D is unclear. The V gene's germline CDR1 is SGHVS and CDR2 FQNEAQ. This CDR3 spans 13 amino acids. The V end was cut by 4 bases, the J end by 2 bases, with 9 bases between. The CDR3 DNA reads TGTGCCAGCAGCTCATACACTACCTACGAGCAGTACTTC. Its translation is CASSSYTTYEQYF.

This rearrangement joins TRBV19 to TRBJ1-2; TRBD1 aligns across 8 bases. Germline CDR1 and CDR2: LNHDA and SQIVND (reference sequence). CDR3 length: 13 residues. V was pared by 6 bases and J by 7 bases, with 7 bases of the junction left unmatched. As DNA, the CDR3 is TGTGCCAGTAGCAATCCGGACAGGGCTGGCTACACCTTC. This codes for CASSNPDRAGYTF.

This clone came up a few times. The chain uses TRBV11-2 and TRBJ2-1; 10 nucleotides line up with TRBD2. This CDR3 is 16 amino acids long. Germline V CDR1 and CDR2: SGHAT, FQNNGV. Unmatched junction bases numbered 7, after V lost 1 base and J lost 7 bases. The CDR3 loop is CASSLVQRGGGNEQFF. The CDR3 DNA sequence: TGTGCCAGCAGCTTAGTGCAGCGGGGGGGCGGGAATGAGCAGTTCTTC. The complete variable domain, with remaining parts taken from reference TRBV11-2 and TRBJ2-1, reads EAGVAQSPRYKIIEKRQSVAFWCNPISGHATLYWYQQILGQGPKLLIQFQNNGVVDDSQLPKDRFSAERLKGVDSTLKIQPAKLEDSAVYLCASSLVQRGGGNEQFFGPGTRLTVL.

V and J are TRBV18 and TRBJ1-1, with 7 bases that match TRBD1. The CDR3 is 14 residues long. CDR1 KGHSH and CDR2 LQKENI come from the germline V gene. V gave up 6 bases and J gave up 3 bases; unmatched junction bases: 7. CDR3 protein: CASSLQTGDTEAFF. The CDR3 nucleotides are TGTGCCAGCTCCCTTCAAACAGGGGACACTGAAGCTTTCTTT. Filled out from reference TRBV18 and TRBJ1-1, the complete variable domain reads NAGVMQNPRHLVRRRGQEARLRCSPMKGHSHVYWYRQLPEEGLKFMVYLQKENIIDESGMPKERFSAEFPKEGPSILRIQQVVRGDSAAYFCASSLQTGDTEAFFGQGTRLTVV.

This sequence joins TRBV5-4 and TRBJ1-2, with unresolved D. The CDR3 loop spans 13 amino acids. Looked up from germline, CDR1 is SGHNT and CDR2 is YYREEE (reference sequence). V lost 4 bases and J 3 bases, leaving 10 bases between the germline ends. The CDR3: CASSPRRHYGYTF. CDR3 DNA: TGTGCCAGCAGCCCACGACGGCACTATGGCTACACCTTC.

This chain joins TRBV6-5 and TRBJ2-7; D remains unclear. CDR1 MNHEY and CDR2 SVGAGI come from the germline V gene. V lost 7 bases and J 6 bases, leaving 16 bases between the germline ends. CDR3 length equals 13 residues. CDR3 residues: CASKLTLIGEQYF. The CDR3 coding sequence is TGTGCCAGCAAACTGACTCTAATTGGCGAGCAGTACTTC.

This clone has only one observation. The CDR3 DNA follows: TGTGCCAGCTCCCGGGGTGTAGGGGAGACCCAGTACTTC. This encodes CASSRGVGETQYF. This sequence joins TRBV9 and TRBJ2-5; TRBD2 might be the D (5 bases). CDR1 and CDR2 (germline): SGDLS, YYNGEE. There are 13 residues in the CDR3. V lost 7 bases and J lost 5, with 15 bases in between.

The rearrangement uses TRBV6-5 and TRBJ2-1, with 7 bases identical to TRBD2. This CDR3 has 16 amino acids. J gave up 4 bases and V 2 bases, and 8 bases lay outside the gene matches. Germline lookup yields CDR1 MNHEY and CDR2 SVGAGI. The CDR3 protein is CASSYQASGFYNEQFF. The CDR3 bases are TGTGCCAGCAGTTACCAGGCTAGCGGATTTTACAATGAGCAGTTCTTC.

V usage is TRBV30 and J usage is TRBJ1-6; 10 bases are a match to TRBD1. Germline CDR1 reads GTSNPN; CDR2 reads SVGIG (reference sequence). V gave up 3 bases and J gave up 6 bases; unmatched junction bases: 5. The CDR3 sequence is 15 residues long. The CDR3 nucleotides are TGTGCCTGGAGGCGGGACAGGGGATTTAATTCACCCCTCCACTTT. Translating gives CAWRRDRGFNSPLHF. Variable domain in full (rest from reference TRBV30 and TRBJ1-6): SQTIHQWPATLVQPVGSPLSLECTVEGTSNPNLYWYRQAAGRGLQLLFYSVGIGQISSEVPQNLSASRPQDRQFILSSKKLLLSDSGFYLCAWRRDRGFNSPLHFGNGTRLTVT.

The chain couples TRBV5-1 to TRBJ1-3, with 11 bases matching TRBD1. Germline V gene sequence: CDR1 SGHRS, CDR2 YFSETQ. Trimming at V came to 4 bases and at J to 2 bases, leaving 2 bases not matched to a gene. This CDR3 spans 15 amino acids. CDR3 sequence reads: CASSKGQGAGNTIYF. The CDR3 region has the DNA TGCGCCAGCAGCAAGGGACAGGGGGCTGGAAACACCATATATTTT.

The J gene is TRBJ2-2, the V gene TRBV9; no firm D call. V was shortened by 0 bases and J by 5 bases, with 11 bases between the two germline ends. Germline assignment: CDR1 SGDLS and CDR2 YYNGEE. The CDR3 length is 15 residues. CDR3 protein: CASSVESRVTGELFF. CDR3 nucleotides: TGTGCCAGCAGCGTAGAGTCTAGGGTAACCGGGGAGCTGTTTTTT. Variable domain in full (rest from reference TRBV9 and TRBJ2-2): DSGVTQTPKHLITATGQRVTLRCSPRSGDLSVYWYQQSLDQGLQFLIQYYNGEERAKGNILERFSAQQFPDLHSELNLSSLELGDSALYFCASSVESRVTGELFFGEGSRLTVL.

The V gene is TRBV5-1, the J gene TRBJ2-2; 7 bases are a match to TRBD1. Germline lookup yields CDR1 SGHRS and CDR2 YFSETQ. This CDR3 is built from 15 residues. Trimming cost V 5 bases and J 1 base; bases outside gene matches: 5. Here the CDR3 reads CASSRQGENTGELFF. CDR3 DNA sequence: TGCGCCAGCAGTCGTCAGGGGGAGAACACCGGGGAGCTGTTTTTT.

The chain has TRBV29-1 and TRBJ2-5, with 11 bases aligning to TRBD1. This CDR3 has 12 amino acids. The trim removed 7 bases at V and 5 bases at J, leaving 3 bases unmatched. Germline V gene sequence: CDR1 SQVTM, CDR2 ANQGSEA. CDR3 amino acids: CSGTGGGETQYF. The CDR3 DNA reads TGCAGCGGGACAGGGGGCGGTGAGACCCAGTACTTC.

The chain recombines TRBV18 with TRBJ2-1; weak D call: TRBD2 (5 bases). CDR3 length equals 12 residues. The V end lost 5 bases, the J end lost 4 bases, and 6 bases lay between the germline ends. CDR1 is KGHSH and CDR2 is LQKENI in the germline V gene. CDR3 protein: CASSGGYNEQFF. The CDR3, as DNA: TGTGCCAGCTCAGGCGGGTACAATGAGCAGTTCTTC.

This chain uses TRBV4-2 with TRBJ1-6; 11 nucleotides agree with TRBD1. Germline CDR1 reads LGHNA; CDR2 reads YNFKEQ. The trim removed 1 base at V and 6 bases at J, leaving 8 bases unmatched. The CDR3 has 18 amino acids. This CDR3 is CASSQVWVGTGGNSPLHF. The CDR3 DNA sequence: TGTGCCAGCAGCCAAGTATGGGTCGGGACAGGGGGTAATTCACCCCTCCACTTT.

The CDR3 loop reads CASSPHEDAPYEQYF. For the CDR3, the DNA is TGTGCCAGTAGTCCCCATGAGGACGCACCCTACGAGCAGTACTTC. The V gene is TRBV19, the J gene TRBJ2-7; no definite D call. V gave up 5 bases and J gave up 2 bases, with 16 bases separating them. The CDR3 sequence is 15 residues long. The germline V gene has CDR1 LNHDA and CDR2 SQIVND (reference sequence).

This clone is a singleton in its sample. The chain employs TRBV6-4 and TRBJ1-4; TRBD1 matches at 7 bases. This CDR3 has 14 residues. Per germline, CDR1 MRHNA and CDR2 SNTAGT. Trimming removed 6 bases from V and 8 bases from J; junction bases left unmatched: 9. Here the CDR3 DNA reads TGTGCCAGCAGATCGGGACAGCTGCACGAAAAACTGTTTTTT. Its protein is CASRSGQLHEKLFF.

The table lists this clone with a count of one. The V call is TRBV5-1, the J call TRBJ2-7; no reliable D call. The CDR3 runs 13 residues. Trimming took off 9 bases at V and 7 bases at J, with 20 bases between the two ends. In germline, CDR1 is SGHRS, CDR2 YFSETQ. CDR3 sequence reads: CATQKLPEREQYF. In nucleotides, the CDR3 is TGCGCCACCCAGAAGTTACCGGAGAGGGAGCAGTACTTC.

This clone appeared a single time. The chain employs TRBV15 and TRBJ2-5, with 10 positions matching TRBD2. Per the germline V gene, CDR1 is LNHNV and CDR2 is YYDKDF (reference sequence). The CDR3 contains 16 residues. The V segment lost 1 base and the J segment 4 bases; nucleotides outside the gene matches: 6. In DNA form, the CDR3 reads TGTGCCACCAGCAGAGGAGCACTAGCGGGGACAGAGACCCAGTACTTC. Protein: CATSRGALAGTETQYF. The whole variable domain, remainder taken from reference TRBV15 and TRBJ2-5, is DAMVIQNPRYQVTQFGKPVTLSCSQTLNHNVMYWYQQKSSQAPKLLFHYYDKDFNNEADTPDNFQSRRPNTSFCFLDIRSPGLGDTAMYLCATSRGALAGTETQYFGPGTRLLVL.

The chain links TRBV7-9 to TRBJ2-4; D may match TRBD1 or TRBD2 (5 bases each). Deletions cut 3 bases from V and 0 bases from J, with 12 bases between. The CDR3 sequence is 16 residues long. The V gene's germline CDR1 is SEHNR and CDR2 FQNEAQ (reference sequence). The CDR3 nucleotides are TGTGCCAGCAGCTTTCTCCCGGGGCTAGCCAAAAACATTCAGTACTTC. Protein sequence: CASSFLPGLAKNIQYF. Complete variable domain (other parts from reference TRBV7-9 and TRBJ2-4): DTGVSQNPRHKITKRGQNVTFRCDPISEHNRLYWYRQTLGQGPEFLTYFQNEAQLEKSRLLSDRFSAERPKGSFSTLEIQRTEQGDSAMYLCASSFLPGLAKNIQYFGAGTRLSVL.

The gene calls are TRBV18 and TRBJ2-3; 7 nucleotides agree with TRBD2. CDR3 length equals 16 residues. V dropped 5 bases and J dropped 2; count of bases not matched to a gene: 10. Germline V gene sequence: CDR1 KGHSH, CDR2 LQKENI. CDR3 amino acids: CASSFRDYHDTDTQYF. DNA of the CDR3: TGTGCCAGCTCATTCCGGGACTATCATGACACAGATACGCAGTATTTT.

This sequence joins TRBV18 and TRBJ2-1; a possible D gene is TRBD1 (6 bases). Deletions cut 4 bases from V and 8 bases from J, with 12 bases between. The CDR3 is made up of 13 amino acids. CDR1 KGHSH and CDR2 LQKENI come from the germline V gene. DNA for the CDR3: TGTGCCAGCTCACTTAAACAGGGACATGAGCAGTTCTTC. Translated: CASSLKQGHEQFF.

The V call is TRBV6-1, the J call TRBJ2-7, with D unclear. The germline V gene encodes CDR1 MNHNS and CDR2 SASEGT. CDR3 size: 15 residues. The V end was cut by 5 bases, the J end by 7 bases, with 21 bases between. The DNA of the CDR3 is TGTGCCAGCAGTAGCCAGTGGCCCAGCCCATCGGAGCAGTACTTC. This codes for CASSSQWPSPSEQYF.

V gene TRBV6-1 combines with J gene TRBJ1-2; a possible D gene is TRBD1 (5 bases). The CDR3 consists of 13 residues. From germline, CDR1 is MNHNS and CDR2 SASEGT. Trimming stripped 7 bases from V and 5 bases from J, with 14 bases between. CDR3: CASIKTEEYGYTF. The CDR3 DNA reads as TGTGCCAGCATTAAGACAGAGGAATATGGCTACACCTTC.

The V call is TRBV9, the J call TRBJ2-5; either TRBD1 or TRBD2 may fit D (5 bases each). Trimming cost V 4 bases and J 4 bases, with 14 bases left between them. Germline V lookup: CDR1 SGDLS, CDR2 YYNGEE. This CDR3 is 14 amino acids long. The CDR3 loop reads CASSRGAFLETQYF. In DNA form, the CDR3 reads TGTGCCAGCAGCCGGGGCGCGTTTTTAGAGACCCAGTACTTC.

The chain uses TRBV7-9 and TRBJ2-1, with D perhaps given as TRBD1 or TRBD2 (5 bases each). The CDR3 sequence is 16 residues long. V was trimmed by 5 bases and J by 8 bases, leaving 22 bases between them. The germline V gene encodes CDR1 SEHNR and CDR2 FQNEAQ (reference sequence). CDR3 nucleotide sequence: TGTGCCAGCAGCCATTCTCGGGGACGGTTCTCGTATGAGCAGTTCTTC. Amino acid sequence: CASSHSRGRFSYEQFF.